Reported below is one T cell receptor (beta chain). The data originate from a study of blood T cell repertoires in COVID-19. Study in general: COVID-19 samples from acute and convalescent phases originated in the United States, Italy and Spain. PBMCs, B-cell-depleted T cells, or T cells were the source of the cDNA or gDNA that made up the material.

CDR1 and CDR2 (germline): SGHRS, YFSETQ. This CDR3 is built from 11 residues. V was shortened by 4 bases and J by 9 bases, with 9 bases between the two germline ends. Per the original methods: Estimates of nucleated cell counts were drawn from the amplification of reference gene primers. The data were produced by immunoSEQ multiplex PCR, yet TCRdb's version contains in-frame clones alone and is incomplete. The DNA gave D and trimming, while V, J and clone size come from that table. The sample includes tens of thousands of clones, 81% seen only once; the top ten take 14% to 15%. V and J are TRBV5-1 and TRBJ2-3; weak D call: TRBD1 (5 bases). Sequenced input: peripheral blood. The sequence was obtained from a man aged 80 or over with acute or convalescent COVID-19. CDR3 DNA sequence: TGCGCCAGCAGCGCGCAGGGCACGCAGTATTTT. It translates to CASSAQGTQYF. Using reference TRBV5-1 and TRBJ2-3 for the parts outside the CDR3, the full variable domain is KAGVTQTPRYLIKTRGQQVTLSCSPISGHRSVSWYQQTPGQGLQFLFEYFSETQRNKGNFPGRFSGRQFSNSRSEMNVSTLELGDSALYLCASSAQGTQYFGPGTRLTVL.